This T cell receptor beta chain was identified in a study of glioma-infiltrating T cells after dendritic cell vaccination. On the study more broadly: Treatment, given 2003 to 2012, was autologous tumor lysate-pulsed dendritic cell vaccination. The vaccine used monocyte-derived dendritic cells pulsed overnight with autologous tumor lysate.

This CDR3 spans 15 amino acids. V lost 0 bases, J lost 4 bases, and 4 bases stayed unmatched. The V gene's germline CDR1 is SGHRS and CDR2 YFSETQ. Documented time point: after dendritic cell vaccination, including at tumor progression/relapse. The immunoSEQ assay amplified TCRB CDR3 from up to 2 ug DNA. Primers: 60 V beta forward and 13 J beta reverse. TCRdb's table, derived via immunoSEQ multiplex PCR, lists solely in-frame clones and lacks some. The profile covers approximately 92,000 clones, with 80% appearing a single time and 5.4% taken by the ten largest. This specimen consisted of blood, obtained after dendritic cell vaccination. The TCR originated in a human donor with glioblastoma. The chain joins TRBV5-1 to TRBJ2-3; 8 bases line up with TRBD2. The CDR3 protein is CASSLAGGAADTQYF. The DNA of the CDR3 is TGCGCCAGCAGCTTGGCCGGGGGGGCCGCAGATACGCAGTATTTT.